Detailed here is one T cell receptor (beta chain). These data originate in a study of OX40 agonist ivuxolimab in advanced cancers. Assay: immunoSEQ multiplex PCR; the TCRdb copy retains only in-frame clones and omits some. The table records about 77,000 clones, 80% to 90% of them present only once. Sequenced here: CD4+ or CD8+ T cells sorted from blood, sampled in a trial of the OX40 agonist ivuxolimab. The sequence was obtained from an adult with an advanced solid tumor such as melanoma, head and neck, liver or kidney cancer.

This chain's CDR3 is CASSPGGGGQPQHF. CDR3 DNA: TGTGCCAGTAGTCCGGGGGGCGGAGGTCAGCCCCAGCATTTT. The rearrangement joins TRBV19 to TRBJ1-5; a weak D match, TRBD1 (6 bases). Trimming pared 5 bases from V and 6 bases from J, leaving 14 bases between. CDR3 length: 14 residues. Germline V gene lookup returns CDR1 LNHDA and CDR2 SQIVND (reference sequence).